Detailed here is one T cell receptor beta chain. This entry comes from a study of PD-1 blockade in mismatch repair-deficient tumors. Germline loops: CDR1 ENHRY, CDR2 SYGVKD. This CDR3 is 13 amino acids long. With 9 bases clipped from V and 4 bases from J, the junction kept 6 bases outside the gene matches. All patients were mismatch repair deficient, assessed by either PCR or immunohistochemistry. The assay was immunoSEQ multiplex PCR, and TCRdb's table has in-frame clones only and misses some. The profile shows around 130,000 clones, 88% of them singletons. V gene TRBV10-3 combines with J gene TRBJ2-7; 10 bases map to TRBD2. The sample in question was peripheral blood, obtained 70 to 73 weeks after starting pembrolizumab. The source of this sequence is an adult with mismatch repair-deficient cancer. CDR3 amino acids: CAIQTLAGYEQYF. CDR3 coding DNA: TGTGCCATTCAGACACTAGCGGGGTACGAGCAGTACTTC.